This TCR beta chain was sequenced for a study of regulatory T cells in long-lasting Graves disease. Study-wide points: Researchers reported studying only peripheral blood, not thyroid tissue.

As for time point: newly diagnosed GD, antithyroid drugs for less than 3 months. Researchers made the TCR library from RNA that was extracted from PBMCs. CDR3 regions were amplified by Arm-PCR using iRepertoire HTBI primers to build TCR beta libraries. TCRdb re-called the multiplex PCR reads through MiXCR, storing one row per CDR3 protein. Here the sample spans 450,000 to 600,000 distinct CDR3 sequences, 15% to 20% being singletons. The germline V and J ends were trimmed by 5 bases and 8 bases, with 18 bases remaining between them. The CDR3 length is 15 residues. Germline CDR1 reads MNHNS; CDR2 reads SASEGT. As to this clonotype: The antigen is unknown.

These sequences were also reported in another study, on T cells in Graves' hyperthyroidism and ophthalmopathy.

The source is a man in his forties or fifties with Graves disease. V usage is TRBV6-1 and J usage is TRBJ1-4; D gene unclear. Sequences were derived from peripheral blood mononuclear cells (PBMCs), sampled at new diagnosis, from a patient treated with antithyroid drugs. As DNA, the CDR3 is TGTGCCAGCAGTCCCCGTCCGGAGGGAGTGGAAAAACTGTTTTTT. This translates into CASSPRPEGVEKLFF.